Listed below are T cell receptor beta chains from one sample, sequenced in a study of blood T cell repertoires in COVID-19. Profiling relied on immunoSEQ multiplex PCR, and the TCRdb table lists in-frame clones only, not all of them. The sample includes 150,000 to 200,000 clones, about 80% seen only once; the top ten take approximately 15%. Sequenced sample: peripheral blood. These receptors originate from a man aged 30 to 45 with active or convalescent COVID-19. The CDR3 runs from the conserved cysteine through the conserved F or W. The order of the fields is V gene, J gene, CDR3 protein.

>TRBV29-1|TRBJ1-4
CSVRKGVATNEKLFF
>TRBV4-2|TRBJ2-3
CASSPFSLAGGPRSQYF
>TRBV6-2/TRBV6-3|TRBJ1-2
CASSYSEGQGTRMNYGYTF
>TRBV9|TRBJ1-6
CASSRTDNSPLHF
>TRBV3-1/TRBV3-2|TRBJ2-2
CASSQGRLAPELFF
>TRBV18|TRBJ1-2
CASFGRETYGYTF
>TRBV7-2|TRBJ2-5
CASSLGLAGGRETQYF
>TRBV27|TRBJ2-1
CASSSPTSGTDNEQFF
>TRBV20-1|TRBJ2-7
CSASRSGEQYF
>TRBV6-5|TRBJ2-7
CASTRLASSYEQYF
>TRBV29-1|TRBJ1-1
CSVTRTGTNTEAFF
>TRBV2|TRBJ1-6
CASTSNPGGRYNSPLHF
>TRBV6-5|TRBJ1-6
CASSSGPGRDSPLHF
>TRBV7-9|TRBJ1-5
CASSSTGTGVSYQPQHF
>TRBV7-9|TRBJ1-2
CASRWSSAKEGYTF
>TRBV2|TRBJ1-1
CASSSLTGGNTEAFF
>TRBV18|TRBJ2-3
CASSSGSGPDTQYF
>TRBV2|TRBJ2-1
CASSDAGGPYNEQFF
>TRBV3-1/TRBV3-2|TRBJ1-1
CASSRGNTEAFF
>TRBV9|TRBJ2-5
CASSVSLRDNQETQYF
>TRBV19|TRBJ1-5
CASTRISNQPQHF
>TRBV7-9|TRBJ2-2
CARPVDTGELFF
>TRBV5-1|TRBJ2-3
CASSLTGGAGTDTQYF
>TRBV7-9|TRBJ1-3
CASSPPGYGNTIYF
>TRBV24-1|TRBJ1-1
CATSDSGQGREAFF
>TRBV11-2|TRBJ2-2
CASSSYHGTVINTGELFF
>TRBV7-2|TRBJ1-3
CAAKRGSGNTIYF
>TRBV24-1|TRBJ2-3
CATSDRGRDRRDTQYF
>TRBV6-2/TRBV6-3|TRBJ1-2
CASSYLRDRGETGGYTF
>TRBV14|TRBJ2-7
CASSQDYGVRGYEQYF
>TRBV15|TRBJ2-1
CATSAPRDRSSEQFF
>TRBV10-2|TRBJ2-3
CASRLLASSTDTQYF
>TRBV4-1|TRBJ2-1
CASSQDSNEQFF
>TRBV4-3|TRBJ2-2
CASSQATGELFF
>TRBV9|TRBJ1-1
CASSVGLSGLDTEAFF
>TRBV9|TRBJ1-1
CASSEVGGRGTEAFF
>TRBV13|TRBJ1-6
CASSDRGGNSPLHF
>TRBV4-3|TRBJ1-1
CASSQDVHRGNGEAFF
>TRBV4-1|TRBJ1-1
CASSQVKVRDRGPSEAFF
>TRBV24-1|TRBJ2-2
CATSDLDRATTGELFF
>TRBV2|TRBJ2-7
CASSHRTGTEQYF
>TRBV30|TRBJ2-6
CAWTPGQGTANVLTF
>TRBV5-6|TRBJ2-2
CASSYGGLSTGELFF
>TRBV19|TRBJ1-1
CASSISGVNTEAFF
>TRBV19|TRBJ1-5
CASRTKTGINDQPQHF